This T cell receptor beta chain appears in the sequencing data of a study of CD8 T cells in Susac syndrome. After extraction with the RNeasy kit, about 0.5 to 1 ug of the RNA was reverse transcribed using random hexamers. One entry per CDR3 protein, called by TCRdb with MiXCR from the immunoSEQ multiplex PCR reads. The repertoire consists of 150,000 to 200,000 distinct CDR3 sequences, with 95% occurring once and the leading ten covering less than 0.2%. The count of this clonotype is one. Germline CDR1 reads LNHNV; CDR2 reads YYDKDF (reference sequence). This CDR3 spans 14 amino acids. V was clipped by 0 bases and J by 2 bases, with 6 bases between them.

This receptor was obtained from a human donor with Susac syndrome. This chain links TRBV15 with TRBJ2-3; D gene unclear. Specimen: CD8+ T cells from PBMCs. CDR3 nucleotides: TGTGCCACCAGCAGAGATGCCGCCACAGATACGCAGTATTTT. Its translation is CATSRDAATDTQYF.